This T cell receptor (beta chain) is drawn from a study of blood T cell repertoires in COVID-19. Looking at the study overall: Acute-phase and convalescent COVID-19 samples originated in the United States, Italy and Spain. PBMCs, B-cell-depleted T cells, or T cells were the source of the cDNA or gDNA that made up the material.

In the study's own analysis: For nucleated cells, counts were estimated from reference gene primer amplification. TCRdb's copy holds only in-frame clones and misses some; the assay was immunoSEQ multiplex PCR. V and J calls and clone size follow that table, whereas D and trimming were derived from the DNA. This sample has about 200,000 clones; approximately 85% occur once, and the top ten carry around 4.9%. The CDR3 runs to 15 residues. CDR1 is KGHSH, CDR2 LQKENI, per germline. Unmatched junction bases numbered 5, after V lost 3 bases and J lost 6 bases. The TCR sequence derives from a woman at least 80 years old with acute or convalescent COVID-19. The J gene is TRBJ1-6, the V gene TRBV18; 7 bases are shared with TRBD1. Sequencing was performed on peripheral blood. CDR3 sequence: CASSPTGSINSPLHF. The DNA for the CDR3 is TGTGCCAGCTCACCGACAGGGTCGATTAATTCACCCCTCCACTTT.